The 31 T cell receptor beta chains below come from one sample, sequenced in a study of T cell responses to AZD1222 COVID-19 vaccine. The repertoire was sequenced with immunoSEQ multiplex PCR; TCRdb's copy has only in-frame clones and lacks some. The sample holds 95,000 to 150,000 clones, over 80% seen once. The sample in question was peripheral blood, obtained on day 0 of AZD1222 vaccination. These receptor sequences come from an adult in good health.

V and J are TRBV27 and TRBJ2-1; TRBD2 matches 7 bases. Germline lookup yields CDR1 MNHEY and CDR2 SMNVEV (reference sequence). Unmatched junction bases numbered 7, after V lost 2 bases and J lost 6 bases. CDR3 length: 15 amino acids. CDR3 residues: CASSLRSGTRNEQFF. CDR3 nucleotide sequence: TGTGCCAGCAGTTTAAGGAGCGGGACTCGCAATGAGCAGTTCTTC.

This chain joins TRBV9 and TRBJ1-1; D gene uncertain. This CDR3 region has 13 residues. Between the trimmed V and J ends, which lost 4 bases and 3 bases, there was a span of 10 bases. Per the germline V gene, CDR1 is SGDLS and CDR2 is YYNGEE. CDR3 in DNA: TGTGCCAGCAGCACCTCGGGATACACTGAAGCTTTCTTT. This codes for CASSTSGYTEAFF.

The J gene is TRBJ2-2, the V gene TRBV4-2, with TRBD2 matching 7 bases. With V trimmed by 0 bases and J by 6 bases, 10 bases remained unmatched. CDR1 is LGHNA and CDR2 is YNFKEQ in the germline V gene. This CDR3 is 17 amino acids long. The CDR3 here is CASSQELARPNAGELFF. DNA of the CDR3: TGTGCCAGCAGCCAAGAACTAGCGCGGCCAAACGCCGGGGAGCTGTTTTTT.

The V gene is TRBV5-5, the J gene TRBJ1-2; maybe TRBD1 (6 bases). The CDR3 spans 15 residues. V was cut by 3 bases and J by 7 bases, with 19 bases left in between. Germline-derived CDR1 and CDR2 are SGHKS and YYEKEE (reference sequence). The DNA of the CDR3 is TGTGCCAGCAGCTCAACCTTACAGGGATCGAGTGGCTACACCTTC. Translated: CASSSTLQGSSGYTF.

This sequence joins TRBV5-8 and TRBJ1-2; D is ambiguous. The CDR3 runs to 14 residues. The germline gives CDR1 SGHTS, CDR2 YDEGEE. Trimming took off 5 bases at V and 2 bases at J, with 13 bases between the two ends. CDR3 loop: CASRFTIGNYGYTF. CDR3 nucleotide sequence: TGTGCCAGCAGGTTTACGATCGGGAACTATGGCTACACCTTC.

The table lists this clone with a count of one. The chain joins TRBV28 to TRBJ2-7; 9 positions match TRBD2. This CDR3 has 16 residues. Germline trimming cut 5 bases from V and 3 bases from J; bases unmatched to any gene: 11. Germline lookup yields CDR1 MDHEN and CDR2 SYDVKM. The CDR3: CASSLLIGLANYEQYF. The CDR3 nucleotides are TGTGCCAGCAGTCTGCTTATTGGACTAGCGAACTACGAGCAGTACTTC.

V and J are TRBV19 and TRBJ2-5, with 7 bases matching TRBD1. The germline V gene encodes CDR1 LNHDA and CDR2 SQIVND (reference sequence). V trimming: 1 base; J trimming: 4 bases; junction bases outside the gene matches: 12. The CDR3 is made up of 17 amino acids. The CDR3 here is CASSIVGQGVGGETQYF. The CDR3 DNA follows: TGTGCCAGTAGTATAGTGGGGCAGGGGGTTGGGGGAGAGACCCAGTACTTC. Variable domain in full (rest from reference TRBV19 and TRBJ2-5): DGGITQSPKYLFRKEGQNVTLSCEQNLNHDAMYWYRQDPGQGLRLIYYSQIVNDFQKGDIAEGYSVSREKKESFPLTVTSAQKNPTAFYLCASSIVGQGVGGETQYFGPGTRLLVL.

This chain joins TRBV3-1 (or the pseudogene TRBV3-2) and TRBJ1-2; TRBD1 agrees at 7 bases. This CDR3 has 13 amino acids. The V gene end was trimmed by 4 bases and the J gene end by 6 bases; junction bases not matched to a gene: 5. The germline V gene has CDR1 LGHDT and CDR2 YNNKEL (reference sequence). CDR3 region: CASSLGQVDGYTF. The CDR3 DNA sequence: TGTGCCAGCAGCCTTGGACAGGTCGATGGCTACACCTTC.

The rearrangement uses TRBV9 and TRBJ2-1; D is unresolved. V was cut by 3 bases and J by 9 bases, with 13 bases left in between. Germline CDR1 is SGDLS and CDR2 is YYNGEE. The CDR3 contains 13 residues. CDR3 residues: CASSARLNTEQFF. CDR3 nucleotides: TGTGCCAGCAGCGCACGGTTGAACACTGAGCAGTTCTTC.

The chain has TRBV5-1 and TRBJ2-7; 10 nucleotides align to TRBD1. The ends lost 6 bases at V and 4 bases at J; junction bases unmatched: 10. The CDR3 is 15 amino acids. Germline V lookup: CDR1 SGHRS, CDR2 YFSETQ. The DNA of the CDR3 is TGCGCCAGCATTCCCGGGACAGGGGTCAGTTACGAGCAGTACTTC. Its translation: CASIPGTGVSYEQYF.

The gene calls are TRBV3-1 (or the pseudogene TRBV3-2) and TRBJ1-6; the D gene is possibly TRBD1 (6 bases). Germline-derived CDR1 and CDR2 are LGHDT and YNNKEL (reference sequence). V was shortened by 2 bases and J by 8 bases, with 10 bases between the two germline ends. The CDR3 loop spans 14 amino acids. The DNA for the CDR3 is TGTGCCAGCAGCCAACAGGGGATGCATTCACCCCTCCACTTT. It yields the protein CASSQQGMHSPLHF.

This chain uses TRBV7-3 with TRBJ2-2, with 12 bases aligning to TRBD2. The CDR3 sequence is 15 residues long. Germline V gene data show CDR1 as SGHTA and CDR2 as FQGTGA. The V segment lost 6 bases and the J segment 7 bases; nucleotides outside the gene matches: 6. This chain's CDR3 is CASSPGLAGYGELFF. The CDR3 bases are TGTGCCAGCAGTCCGGGACTAGCGGGTTACGGGGAGCTGTTTTTT.

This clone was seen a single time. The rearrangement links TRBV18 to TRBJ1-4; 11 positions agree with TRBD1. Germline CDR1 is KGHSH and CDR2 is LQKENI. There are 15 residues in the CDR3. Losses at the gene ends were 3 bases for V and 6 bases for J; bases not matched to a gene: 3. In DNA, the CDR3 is TGTGCCAGCTCACCGGACAGGGGGCTTTATGAAAAACTGTTTTTT. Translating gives CASSPDRGLYEKLFF.

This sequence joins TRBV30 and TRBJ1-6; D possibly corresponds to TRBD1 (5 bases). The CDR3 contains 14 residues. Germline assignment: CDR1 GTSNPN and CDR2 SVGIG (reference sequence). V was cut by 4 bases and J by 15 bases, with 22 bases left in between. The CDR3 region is CAWKFEGRGSFLHF. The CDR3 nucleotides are TGTGCCTGGAAGTTTGAGGGGCGTGGAAGCTTCCTCCACTTT.

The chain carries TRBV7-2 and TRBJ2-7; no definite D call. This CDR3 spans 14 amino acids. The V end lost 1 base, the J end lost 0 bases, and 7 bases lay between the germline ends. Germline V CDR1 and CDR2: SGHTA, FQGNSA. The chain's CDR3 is CASSLVQSSYEQYF. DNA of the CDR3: TGTGCCAGCAGCTTAGTACAGAGCTCCTACGAGCAGTACTTC.

In DNA form, the CDR3 reads TGTGCCAGCAGCTTGGTGGGGGGACTCCTAAGTTCGGGTCGGGAGCAGTACTTC. Translation: CASSLVGGLLSSGREQYF. The J gene is TRBJ2-7, the V gene TRBV5-6; perhaps TRBD2 as D (6 bases). V shed 0 bases and J shed 7 bases, with 26 bases lying between them. CDR1 is SGHDT, CDR2 YYEEEE, per germline. This CDR3 comprises 18 residues.

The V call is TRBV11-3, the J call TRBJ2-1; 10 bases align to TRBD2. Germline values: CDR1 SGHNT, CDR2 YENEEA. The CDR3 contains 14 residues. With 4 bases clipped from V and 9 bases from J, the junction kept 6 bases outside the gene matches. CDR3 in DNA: TGTGCCAGCAGCTCGAGCGGGAGGGCCATTGAGCAGTTCTTC. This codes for CASSSSGRAIEQFF.

CDR3: CASSISTGRSNYGYTF. DNA of the CDR3: TGTGCCAGTAGTATATCGACGGGGCGGTCTAACTATGGCTACACCTTC. The gene calls are TRBV19 and TRBJ1-2; tentative D call: TRBD1 (5 bases). In germline, CDR1 is LNHDA, CDR2 SQIVND (reference sequence). The CDR3 consists of 16 residues. V was pared by 2 bases and J by 0 bases, with 13 bases between.

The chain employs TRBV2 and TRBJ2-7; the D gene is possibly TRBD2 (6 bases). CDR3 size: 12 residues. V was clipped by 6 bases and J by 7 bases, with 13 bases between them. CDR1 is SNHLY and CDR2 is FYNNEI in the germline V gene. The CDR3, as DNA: TGTGCCAGCAGCTCCTACGGGGGTGAGCAGTACTTC. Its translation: CASSSYGGEQYF.

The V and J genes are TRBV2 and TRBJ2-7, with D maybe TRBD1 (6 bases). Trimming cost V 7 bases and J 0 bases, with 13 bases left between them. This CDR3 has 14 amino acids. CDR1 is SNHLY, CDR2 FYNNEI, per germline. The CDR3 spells CASTRQESSYEQYF. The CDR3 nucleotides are TGTGCCAGCACAAGACAGGAGAGCTCCTACGAGCAGTACTTC. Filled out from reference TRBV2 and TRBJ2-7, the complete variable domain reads EPEVTQTPSHQVTQMGQEVILRCVPISNHLYFYWYRQILGQKVEFLVSFYNNEISEKSEIFDDQFSVERPDGSNFTLKIRSTKLEDSAMYFCASTRQESSYEQYFGPGTRLTVT.

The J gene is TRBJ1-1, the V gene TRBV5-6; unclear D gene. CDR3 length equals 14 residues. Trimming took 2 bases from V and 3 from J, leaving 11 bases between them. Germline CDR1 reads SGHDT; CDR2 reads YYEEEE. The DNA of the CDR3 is TGTGCCAGCAGCTTTTTATGGGGTGACACTGAAGCTTTCTTT. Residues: CASSFLWGDTEAFF.

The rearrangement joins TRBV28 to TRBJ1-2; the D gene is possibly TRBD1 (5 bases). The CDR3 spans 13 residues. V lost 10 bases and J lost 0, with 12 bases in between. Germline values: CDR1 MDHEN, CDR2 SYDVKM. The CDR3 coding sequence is TGTGCCACCCTAGACAGATCTAACTATGGCTACACCTTC. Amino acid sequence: CATLDRSNYGYTF.

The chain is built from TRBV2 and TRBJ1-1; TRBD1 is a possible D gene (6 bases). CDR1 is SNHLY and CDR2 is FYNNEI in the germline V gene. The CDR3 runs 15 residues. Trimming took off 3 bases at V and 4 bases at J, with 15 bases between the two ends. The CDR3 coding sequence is TGTGCCAGCAGTGATGCACAGGGTTGGGTCACTGAAGCTTTCTTT. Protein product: CASSDAQGWVTEAFF.

CDR3 residues: CASSESRQPQHF. In nucleotides, the CDR3 is TGTGCCAGCTCAGAGAGCCGGCAGCCCCAGCATTTT. The genes are TRBV18 and TRBJ1-5; D is unresolved. There are 12 residues in the CDR3. Germline V gene sequence: CDR1 KGHSH, CDR2 LQKENI. V gave up 5 bases and J gave up 7 bases, with 9 bases separating them.

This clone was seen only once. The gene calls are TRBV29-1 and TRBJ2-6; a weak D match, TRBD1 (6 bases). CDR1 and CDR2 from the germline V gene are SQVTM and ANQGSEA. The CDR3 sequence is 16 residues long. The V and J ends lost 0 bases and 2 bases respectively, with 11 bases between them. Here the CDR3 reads CSVEDLRDTGANVLTF. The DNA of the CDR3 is TGCAGCGTTGAAGATCTCCGGGACACTGGGGCCAACGTCCTGACTTTC. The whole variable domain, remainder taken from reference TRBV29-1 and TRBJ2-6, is SAVISQKPSRDICQRGTSLTIQCQVDSQVTMMFWYRQQPGQSLTLIATANQGSEATYESGFVIDKFPISRPNLTFSTLTVSNMSPEDSSIYLCSVEDLRDTGANVLTFGAGSRLTVL.

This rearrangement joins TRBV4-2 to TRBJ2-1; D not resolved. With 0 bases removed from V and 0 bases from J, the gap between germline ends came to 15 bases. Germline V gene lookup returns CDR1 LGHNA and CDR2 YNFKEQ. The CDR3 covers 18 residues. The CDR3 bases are TGTGCCAGCAGCCAAGAGGTTGCTGGGGTAAACTCCTACAATGAGCAGTTCTTC. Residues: CASSQEVAGVNSYNEQFF.

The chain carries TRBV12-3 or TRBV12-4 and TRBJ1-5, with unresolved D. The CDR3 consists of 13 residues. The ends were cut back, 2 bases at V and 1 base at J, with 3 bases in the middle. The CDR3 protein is CASSLHSNQPQHF. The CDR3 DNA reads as TGTGCCAGCAGTTTACACAGCAATCAGCCCCAGCATTTT.

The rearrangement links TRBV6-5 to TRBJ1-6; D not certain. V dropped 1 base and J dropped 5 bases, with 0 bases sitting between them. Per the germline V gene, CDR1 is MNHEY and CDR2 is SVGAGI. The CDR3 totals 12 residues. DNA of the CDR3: TGTGCCAGCAGTTACTATAATTCACCCCTCCACTTT. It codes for CASSYYNSPLHF.

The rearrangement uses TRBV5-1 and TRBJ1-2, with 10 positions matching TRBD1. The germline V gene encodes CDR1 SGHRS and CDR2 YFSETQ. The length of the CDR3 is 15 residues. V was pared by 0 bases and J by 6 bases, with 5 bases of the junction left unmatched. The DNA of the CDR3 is TGCGCCAGCAGCTTGGGACAGGGGGCACTCGATGGCTACACCTTC. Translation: CASSLGQGALDGYTF.

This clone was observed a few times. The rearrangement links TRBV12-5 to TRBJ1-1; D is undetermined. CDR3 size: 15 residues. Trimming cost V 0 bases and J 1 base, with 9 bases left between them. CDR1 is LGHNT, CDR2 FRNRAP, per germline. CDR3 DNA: TGTGCTAGTGGTTTGGTAAGCTCCGGGAACACTGAAGCTTTCTTT. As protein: CASGLVSSGNTEAFF. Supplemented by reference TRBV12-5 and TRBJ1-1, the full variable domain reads DARVTQTPRHKVTEMGQEVTMRCQPILGHNTVFWYRQTMMQGLELLAYFRNRAPLDDSGMPKDRFSAEMPDATLATLKIQPSEPRDSAVYFCASGLVSSGNTEAFFGQGTRLTVV.

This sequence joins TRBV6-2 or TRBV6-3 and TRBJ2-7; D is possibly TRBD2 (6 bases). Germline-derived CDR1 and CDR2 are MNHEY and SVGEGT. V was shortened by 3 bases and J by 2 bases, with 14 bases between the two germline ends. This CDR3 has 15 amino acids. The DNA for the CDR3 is TGTGCCAGCAGTTATTCTAGCGCTTCTACCTACGAGCAGTACTTC. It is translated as CASSYSSASTYEQYF.